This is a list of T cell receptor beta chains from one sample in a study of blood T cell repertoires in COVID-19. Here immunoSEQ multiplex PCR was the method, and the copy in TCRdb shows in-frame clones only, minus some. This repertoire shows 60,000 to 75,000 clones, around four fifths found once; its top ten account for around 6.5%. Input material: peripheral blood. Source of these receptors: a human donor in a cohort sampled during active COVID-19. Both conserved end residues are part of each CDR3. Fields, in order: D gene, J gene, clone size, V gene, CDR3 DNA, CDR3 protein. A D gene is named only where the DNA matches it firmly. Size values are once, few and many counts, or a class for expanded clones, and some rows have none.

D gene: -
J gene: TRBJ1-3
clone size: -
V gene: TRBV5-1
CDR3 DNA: TGCGCCAGCAGCTTAGGAGGACAGAACTCTGGAAACACCATATATTTT
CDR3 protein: CASSLGGQNSGNTIYF

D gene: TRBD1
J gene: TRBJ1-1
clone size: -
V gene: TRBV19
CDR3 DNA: TGTGCCAGCAGTCCCCGACAGGGATACACTGAAGCTTTCTTT
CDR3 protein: CASSPRQGYTEAFF

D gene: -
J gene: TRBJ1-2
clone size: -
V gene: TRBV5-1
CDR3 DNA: TGCGCCAGCAAGGGGTTGGGGGCGCTCGGTCCTGGGGACACCTTC
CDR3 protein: CASKGLGALGPGDTF

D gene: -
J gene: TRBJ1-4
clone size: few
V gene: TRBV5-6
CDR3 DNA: TGTGCCAGCAGCTTGACAGGCCGGGCGAATGAAAAACTGTTTTTT
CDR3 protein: CASSLTGRANEKLFF

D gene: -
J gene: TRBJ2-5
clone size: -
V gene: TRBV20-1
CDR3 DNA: TGCAGTGCGCCACAGCAAGAGACCCAGTACTTC
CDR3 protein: CSAPQQETQYF

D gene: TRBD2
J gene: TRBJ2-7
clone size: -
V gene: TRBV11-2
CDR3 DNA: TGTGCCAGCAGCTTTTTAGCGGGGGCCTACGAGCAGTACTTC
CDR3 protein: CASSFLAGAYEQYF

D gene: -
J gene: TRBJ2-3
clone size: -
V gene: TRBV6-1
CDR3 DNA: TGTGCCAGCAGTGATAGCGGTGCTAGCACAGATACGCAGTATTTT
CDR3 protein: CASSDSGASTDTQYF

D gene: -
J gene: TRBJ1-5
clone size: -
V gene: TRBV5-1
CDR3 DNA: TGCGCCAGCAGCTTGGCTCAGGGGACTCAGCCCCAGCATTTT
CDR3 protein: CASSLAQGTQPQHF

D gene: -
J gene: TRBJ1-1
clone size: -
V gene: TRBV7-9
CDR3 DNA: TGTGCCAGCACCGATCGGAGGGGCCTTGAAGCTTTCTTT
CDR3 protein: CASTDRRGLEAFF

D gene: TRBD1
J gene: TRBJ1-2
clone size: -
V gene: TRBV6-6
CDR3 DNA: TGTGCCAGCATAAACCCGGGACAGGGGATGGACTACACCTTC
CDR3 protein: CASINPGQGMDYTF

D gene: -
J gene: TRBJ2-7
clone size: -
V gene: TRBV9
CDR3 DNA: TGTGCCAGCAGCGTCTTCTCCTACGAGCAGTACTTC
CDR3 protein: CASSVFSYEQYF

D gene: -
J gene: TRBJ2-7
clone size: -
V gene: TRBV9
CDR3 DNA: TGTGCCAGCAGCGATAATCCCGTCCTAGCGTCTAATTACGAGCAGTACTTC
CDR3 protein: CASSDNPVLASNYEQYF